This record looks at one TCR beta chain sequence and its context. In assigning cohorts, the study relied on participant-reported clinical history. As handled by the study authors: Amplification of reference gene primers provided the estimated nucleated cell counts. Clones were sequenced by immunoSEQ multiplex PCR, and TCRdb holds only the in-frame ones, with some missing. The V and J calls and clone size were taken over from that table, and D and trimming were inferred from the DNA. The data hold 260,000 or so clones, with under 90% observed a single time. The CDR3 contains 15 residues. Germline V gene lookup returns CDR1 SNHLY and CDR2 FYNNEI. Trimming took 6 bases from V and 7 from J; bases not matched to a gene: 8. This specimen comes from a study of blood T cell repertoires in COVID-19.

Sequenced material: PBMCs or T cells enriched from blood (not recorded which). The receptor was derived from a woman aged 40 to 50 who had been exposed to COVID-19. The chain joins TRBV2 to TRBJ2-7; TRBD2 agrees at 14 bases. CDR3 in DNA: TGTGCCAGCAGGGCCGGGACTAGCGGGGGAAAGGAGCAGTACTTC. Encoded protein: CASRAGTSGGKEQYF. The full variable domain, completed using reference TRBV2 and TRBJ2-7, is EPEVTQTPSHQVTQMGQEVILRCVPISNHLYFYWYRQILGQKVEFLVSFYNNEISEKSEIFDDQFSVERPDGSNFTLKIRSTKLEDSAMYFCASRAGTSGGKEQYFGPGTRLTVT.